These T cell receptor beta chains were read from a single sample in a study of cytomegalovirus exposure and HLA in healthy donors. Profiled with immunoSEQ multiplex PCR; TCRdb holds only in-frame clones, not every one. The table records roughly 120,000 clones, about three quarters of them present only once. The sample was PBMCs. These receptor sequences come from a woman aged 25 to 39 in good health and CMV-seronegative. Each CDR3 is given with its conserved first and last residue. A D gene is named only where the DNA matches it firmly. Where a row states a size, it is once, few, many or the class of an expanded clone; other rows omit it.

>13|TRBJ2-7|NA|TRBV19|few
CASSNGLSYEQYF
TGTGCCAGTAGTAACGGACTATCCTACGAGCAGTACTTC
>13|TRBJ1-5|NA|TRBV30|NA
CAWSGSGGQPQHF
TGTGCCTGGAGCGGGAGTGGGGGTCAGCCCCAGCATTTT
>17|TRBJ2-5|TRBD2|TRBV5-1|NA
CASSRAGPSGSPETQYF
TGCGCCAGCAGCAGGGCCGGGCCTAGCGGGTCTCCAGAGACCCAGTACTTC
>15|TRBJ2-2|TRBD1|TRBV19|NA
CASNLWDSTTGELFF
TGTGCCAGTAATCTCTGGGACAGCACGACCGGGGAGCTGTTTTTT
>13|TRBJ1-5|TRBD1|TRBV7-8|NA
CASSDRQGGPQHF
TGTGCCAGCAGCGACCGACAGGGAGGGCCCCAGCATTTT
>13|TRBJ1-2|NA|TRBV10-3|NA
CAISGQPSDGYTF
TGTGCCATCAGTGGACAGCCTTCCGATGGCTACACCTTC
>21|TRBJ2-3|TRBD2|TRBV18|NA
CASSANLPSGRTFLEADTQYF
TGTGCCAGCTCTGCCAACCTGCCTAGCGGGAGGACATTTCTAGAGGCAGATACGCAGTATTTT
>13|TRBJ2-7|NA|TRBV7-2|NA
CASRKGGNYEQYF
TGTGCCAGCAGAAAGGGGGGGAACTACGAGCAGTACTTC
>15|TRBJ1-1|NA|TRBV7-7|NA
CASSPWQGMDTEAFF
TGTGCTAGCAGCCCATGGCAGGGAATGGACACTGAAGCTTTCTTT
>14|TRBJ2-5|NA|TRBV5-1|NA
CASSLRTDQETQYF
TGCGCCAGCAGCTTGCGGACAGATCAAGAGACCCAGTACTTC
>12|TRBJ1-1|NA|TRBV5-4|NA
CATESGDTEAFF
TGTGCCACCGAGTCAGGGGACACTGAAGCTTTCTTT
>14|TRBJ1-5|NA|TRBV9|NA
CASSRGAANQPQHF
TGTGCCAGCAGCCGGGGGGCTGCCAATCAGCCCCAGCATTTT
>15|TRBJ2-7|TRBD2|TRBV9|NA
CASSVRGEHNYEQYF
TGTGCCAGCAGCGTACGGGGGGAGCACAACTACGAGCAGTACTTC
>17|TRBJ2-1|TRBD2|TRBV9|NA
CASSQGGSGRALYEQFF
TGTGCCAGCAGCCAGGGGGGTAGCGGGAGGGCCTTATATGAGCAGTTCTTC
>14|TRBJ1-2|TRBD1|TRBV6-4|NA
CATRRTGTNYGYTF
TGTGCCACCCGGCGGACAGGGACTAACTATGGCTACACCTTC
>19|TRBJ2-6|NA|TRBV11-1|NA
CASSLGGDSPISGANVLTF
TGTGCCAGCAGCTTAGGGGGGGATAGCCCAATCTCTGGGGCCAACGTCCTGACTTTC
>15|TRBJ2-5|TRBD2|TRBV9|NA
CASSSSGSIQETQYF
TGTGCCAGCAGCTCCAGCGGGAGTATCCAAGAGACCCAGTACTTC
>15|TRBJ1-4|NA|TRBV19|NA
CASTPSVGSSEKLFF
TGTGCCAGTACCCCCTCCGTGGGTTCTAGCGAAAAACTGTTTTTT
>16|TRBJ2-2|TRBD2|TRBV7-2|NA
CASSLVASGNTGELFF
TGTGCCAGCAGCTTAGTGGCTAGCGGTAACACCGGGGAGCTGTTTTTT
>15|TRBJ1-2|NA|TRBV6-5|NA
CASSSPRGLRYGYTF
TGTGCCAGCAGCTCTCCCAGGGGCCTCCGCTATGGCTACACCTTC
>16|TRBJ2-1|TRBD2|TRBV9|NA
CASSVGLAGGYNEQFF
TGTGCCAGCAGCGTAGGGCTAGCGGGAGGGTACAATGAGCAGTTCTTC
>14|TRBJ1-5|TRBD1|TRBV9|NA
CASPEGASNQPQHF
TGTGCCAGCCCCGAGGGGGCTAGCAATCAGCCCCAGCATTTT
>15|TRBJ2-5|TRBD2|TRBV4-2|NA
CASSLSGTRQETQYF
TGTGCCAGCAGCCTATCCGGGACTAGACAAGAGACCCAGTACTTC
>17|TRBJ1-3|NA|TRBV5-1|NA
CASSLEGTPGLGNTIYF
TGCGCCAGCAGCTTGGAGGGGACTCCGGGGCTTGGAAACACCATATATTTT
>17|TRBJ2-3|NA|TRBV15|NA
CATSSGALATSTDTQYF
TGTGCCACCAGCAGCGGAGCCCTAGCGACTAGCACAGATACGCAGTATTTT
>12|TRBJ2-3|NA|TRBV7-3|NA
CASSSTGQKQYF
TGTGCCAGCAGCTCCACGGGACAAAAGCAGTATTTT
>14|TRBJ1-2|TRBD1|TRBV10-3|NA
CAISAGTGGAGYTF
TGTGCCATCAGTGCCGGGACAGGGGGAGCTGGCTACACCTTC
>13|TRBJ1-4|NA|TRBV6-5|NA
CAGSRQLNEKLFF
TGTGCCGGCAGTAGACAGTTGAATGAAAAACTGTTTTTT
>16|TRBJ2-7|TRBD2|TRBV27|NA
CASSHRTAGGLDEQYF
TGTGCCAGCAGTCATCGAACCGCGGGAGGCTTGGACGAGCAGTACTTC
>16|TRBJ1-3|TRBD1|TRBV7-8|NA
CASSGYRGGNGNTIYF
TGTGCCAGCAGCGGTTACAGGGGGGGGAACGGAAACACCATATATTTT
>15|TRBJ2-3|TRBD1|TRBV7-7|NA
CASSLAGGRTDTQYF
TGTGCTAGCAGCTTGGCAGGGGGTAGGACAGATACGCAGTATTTT
>14|TRBJ1-2|NA|TRBV5-6|NA
CASSVGTPSYGYTF
TGTGCCAGCAGCGTAGGGACTCCGAGCTATGGCTACACCTTC
>11|TRBJ1-2|NA|TRBV20-1|NA
CSGLATHGYTF
TGCAGTGGCTTGGCAACCCATGGCTACACCTTC
>17|TRBJ1-2|TRBD1|TRBV5-6|NA
CASSVPGQGEINYGYTF
TGTGCCAGCAGCGTGCCGGGACAGGGAGAGATTAACTATGGCTACACCTTC
>14|TRBJ1-6|NA|TRBV11-2|once
CASSQVGQNSPLHF
TGTGCCAGCAGCCAGGTGGGGCAGAATTCACCCCTCCACTTT
>16|TRBJ2-7|NA|TRBV7-9|NA
CSSSAEIAISFHEQYF
TGTTCCAGCAGCGCCGAAATAGCGATCTCATTCCACGAGCAGTACTTC
>13|TRBJ2-7|NA|TRBV27|NA
CASSTATSYEQYF
TGTGCCAGCAGTACCGCAACTTCATACGAGCAGTACTTC
>15|TRBJ2-3|TRBD2|TRBV7-8|NA
CASSLERGGLDTQYF
TGTGCCAGCAGCTTAGAGCGGGGGGGCTTGGATACGCAGTATTTT
>15|TRBJ2-1|NA|TRBV19|NA
CASRGIQGTSDEQFF
TGTGCCAGTAGAGGGATACAGGGTACTAGCGATGAGCAGTTCTTC
>15|TRBJ2-7|TRBD1|TRBV2|NA
CASSTPIQGVDEQYF
TGTGCCAGCAGTACTCCTATACAGGGGGTTGACGAGCAGTACTTC
>21|TRBJ1-5|NA|TRBV12-5|NA
CASGLVLPPIISRGNNQPQHF
TGTGCTAGTGGTTTGGTACTTCCCCCTATTATATCCCGGGGGAACAATCAGCCCCAGCATTTT
>14|TRBJ1-2|NA|TRBV11-3|NA
CASSLDGPLDGYTF
TGTGCCAGCAGCTTAGATGGGCCTCTGGATGGCTACACCTTC
>15|TRBJ2-1|NA|TRBV5-6|once
CASSSTSLSYNEQFF
TGTGCCAGCAGCTCAACTAGTCTCTCCTACAATGAGCAGTTCTTC
>18|TRBJ2-1|TRBD1|TRBV4-1|NA
CASSRGQGRGGPYNEQFF
TGCGCCAGCAGCCGGGGACAGGGGCGAGGGGGGCCCTACAATGAGCAGTTCTTC